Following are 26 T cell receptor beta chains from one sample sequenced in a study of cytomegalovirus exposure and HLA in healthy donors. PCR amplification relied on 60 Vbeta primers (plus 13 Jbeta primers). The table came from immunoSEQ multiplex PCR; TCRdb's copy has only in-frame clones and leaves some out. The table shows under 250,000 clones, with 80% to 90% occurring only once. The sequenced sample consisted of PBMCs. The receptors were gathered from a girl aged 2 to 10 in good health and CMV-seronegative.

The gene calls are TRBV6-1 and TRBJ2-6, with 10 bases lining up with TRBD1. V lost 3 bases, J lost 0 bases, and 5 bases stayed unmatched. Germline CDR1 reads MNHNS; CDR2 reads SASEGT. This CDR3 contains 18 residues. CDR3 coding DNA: TGTGCCAGCAGTGATCGACAGGGGGCGATCTCTGGGGCCAACGTCCTGACTTTC. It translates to CASSDRQGAISGANVLTF.

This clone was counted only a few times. The CDR3 region has the DNA TGTGCCAGCAGGAAGAACCAGGGGTACGAGCAGTACTTC. Protein sequence: CASRKNQGYEQYF. The chain uses TRBV7-2 and TRBJ2-7; possibly TRBD1 for D (6 bases). The CDR3 sequence is 13 residues long. V lost 6 bases to trimming and J lost 4 bases, with 13 bases between them. Germline values: CDR1 SGHTA, CDR2 FQGNSA.

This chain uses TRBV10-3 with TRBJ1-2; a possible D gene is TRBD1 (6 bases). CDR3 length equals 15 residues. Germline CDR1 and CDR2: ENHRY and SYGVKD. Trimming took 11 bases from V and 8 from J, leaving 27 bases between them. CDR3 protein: CASQGRDKIDGGYTF. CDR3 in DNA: TGTGCCTCCCAAGGTCGGGACAAAATCGATGGGGGCTACACCTTC.

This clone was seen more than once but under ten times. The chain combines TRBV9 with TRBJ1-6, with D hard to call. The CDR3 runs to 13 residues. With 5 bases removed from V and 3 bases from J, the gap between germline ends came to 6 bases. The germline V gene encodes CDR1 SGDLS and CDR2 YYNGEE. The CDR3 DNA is TGTGCCAGCAGTTCCAGCTATAATTCACCCCTCCACTTT. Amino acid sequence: CASSSSYNSPLHF.

In DNA, the CDR3 is TGTGCCAGCAGTGAAGGACCAGGCGGGGATGGCTACACCTTC. This gives the protein CASSEGPGGDGYTF. This rearrangement joins TRBV2 to TRBJ1-2, with unresolved D. Trimming stripped 1 base from V and 6 bases from J, with 12 bases between. The germline CDR1 and CDR2 sequences are SNHLY and FYNNEI. The CDR3 extends over 14 amino acids.

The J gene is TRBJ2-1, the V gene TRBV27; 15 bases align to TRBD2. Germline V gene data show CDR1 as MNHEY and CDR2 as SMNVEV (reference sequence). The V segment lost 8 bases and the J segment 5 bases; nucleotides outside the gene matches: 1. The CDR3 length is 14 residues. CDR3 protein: CASGLAGGNNEQFF. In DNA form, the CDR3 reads TGTGCCAGCGGACTAGCGGGGGGGAACAATGAGCAGTTCTTC.

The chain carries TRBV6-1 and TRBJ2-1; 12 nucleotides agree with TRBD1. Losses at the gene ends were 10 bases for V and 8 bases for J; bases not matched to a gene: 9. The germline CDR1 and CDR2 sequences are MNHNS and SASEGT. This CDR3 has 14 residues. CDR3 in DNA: TGTGCCACCCTGTGGGGACAGGGGGCGGATGAGCAGTTCTTC. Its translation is CATLWGQGADEQFF.

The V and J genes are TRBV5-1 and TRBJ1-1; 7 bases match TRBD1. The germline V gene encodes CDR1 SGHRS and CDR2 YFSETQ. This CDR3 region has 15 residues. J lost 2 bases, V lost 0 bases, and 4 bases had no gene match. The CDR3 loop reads CASSLGQGGNTEAFF. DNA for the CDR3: TGCGCCAGCAGCTTGGGACAGGGTGGAAACACTGAAGCTTTCTTT.

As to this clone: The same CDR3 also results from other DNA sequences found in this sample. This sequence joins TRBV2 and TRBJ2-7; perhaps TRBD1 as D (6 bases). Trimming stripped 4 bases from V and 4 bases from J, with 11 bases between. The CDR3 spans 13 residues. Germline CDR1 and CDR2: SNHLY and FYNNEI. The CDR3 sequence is CASSGQGTYEQYF. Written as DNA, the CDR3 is TGTGCCAGCAGTGGGCAGGGGACGTACGAGCAGTACTTC.

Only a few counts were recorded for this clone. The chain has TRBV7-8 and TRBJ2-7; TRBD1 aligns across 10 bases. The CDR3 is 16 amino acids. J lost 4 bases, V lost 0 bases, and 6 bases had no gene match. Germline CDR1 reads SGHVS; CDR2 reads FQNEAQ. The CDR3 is CASSLADRGGLYEQYF. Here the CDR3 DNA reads TGTGCCAGCAGCTTAGCGGACAGGGGGGGTTTATACGAGCAGTACTTC.

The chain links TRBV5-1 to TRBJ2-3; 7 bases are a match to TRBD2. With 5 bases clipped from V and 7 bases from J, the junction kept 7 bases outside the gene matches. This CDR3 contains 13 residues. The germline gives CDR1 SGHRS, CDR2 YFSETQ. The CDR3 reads CASRTSTTHTQYF. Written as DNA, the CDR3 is TGCGCCAGCAGGACTAGCACCACTCATACGCAGTATTTT.

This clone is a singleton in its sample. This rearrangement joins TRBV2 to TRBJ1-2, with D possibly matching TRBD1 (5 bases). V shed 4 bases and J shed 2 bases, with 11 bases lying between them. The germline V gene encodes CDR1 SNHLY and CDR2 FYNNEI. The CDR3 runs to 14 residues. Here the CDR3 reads CASSGGRSNYGYTF. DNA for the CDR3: TGTGCCAGCAGTGGGGGCAGGTCGAACTATGGCTACACCTTC.

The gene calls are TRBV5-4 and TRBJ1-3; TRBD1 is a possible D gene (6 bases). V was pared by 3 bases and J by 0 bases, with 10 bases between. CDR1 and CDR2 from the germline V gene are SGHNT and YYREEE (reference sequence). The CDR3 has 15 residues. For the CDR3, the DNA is TGTGCCAGCAGCTCCGACAGGAGCTCTGGAAACACCATATATTTT. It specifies CASSSDRSSGNTIYF.

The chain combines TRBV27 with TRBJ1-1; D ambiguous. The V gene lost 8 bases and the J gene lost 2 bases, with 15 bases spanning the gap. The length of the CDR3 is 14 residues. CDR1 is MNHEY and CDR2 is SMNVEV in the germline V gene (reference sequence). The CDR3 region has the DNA TGTGCCAGCGGGCGTGTAGCGGGAAACACTGAAGCTTTCTTT. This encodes CASGRVAGNTEAFF.

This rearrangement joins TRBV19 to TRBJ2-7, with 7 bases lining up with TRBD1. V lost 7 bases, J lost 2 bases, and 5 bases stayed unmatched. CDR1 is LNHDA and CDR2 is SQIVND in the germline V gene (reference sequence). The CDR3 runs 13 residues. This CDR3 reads CASTRGTAYEQYF. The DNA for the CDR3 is TGTGCCAGTACCAGAGGGACAGCCTACGAGCAGTACTTC.

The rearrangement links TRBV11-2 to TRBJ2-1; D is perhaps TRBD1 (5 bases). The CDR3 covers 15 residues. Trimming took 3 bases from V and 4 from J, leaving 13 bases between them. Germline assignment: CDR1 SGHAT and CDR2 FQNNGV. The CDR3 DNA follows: TGTGCCAGCAGCTTGGACACCTTAGGATACAATGAGCAGTTCTTC. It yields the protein CASSLDTLGYNEQFF.

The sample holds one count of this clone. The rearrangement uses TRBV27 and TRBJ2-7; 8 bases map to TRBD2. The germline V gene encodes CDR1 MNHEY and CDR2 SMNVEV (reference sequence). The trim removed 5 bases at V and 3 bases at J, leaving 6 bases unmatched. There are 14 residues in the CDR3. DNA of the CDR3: TGTGCCAGCAGTGCTAAAACTAGCGGCTACGAGCAGTACTTC. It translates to CASSAKTSGYEQYF.

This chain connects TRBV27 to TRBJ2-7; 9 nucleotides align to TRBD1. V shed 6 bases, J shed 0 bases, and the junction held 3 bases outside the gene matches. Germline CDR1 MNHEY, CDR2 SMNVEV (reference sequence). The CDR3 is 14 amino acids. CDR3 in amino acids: CASRDRGTSYEQYF. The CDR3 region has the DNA TGTGCCAGCAGAGACAGGGGGACCTCCTACGAGCAGTACTTC.

CDR3 nucleotide sequence: TGTGCCAGCACCACCTCTTTAGGGGGAAGCTCCTACGAGCAGTACTTC. It specifies CASTTSLGGSSYEQYF. This chain connects TRBV18 to TRBJ2-7; perhaps TRBD1 as D (6 bases). With 8 bases removed from V and 0 bases from J, the gap between germline ends came to 20 bases. The germline gives CDR1 KGHSH, CDR2 LQKENI. The CDR3 loop spans 16 amino acids.

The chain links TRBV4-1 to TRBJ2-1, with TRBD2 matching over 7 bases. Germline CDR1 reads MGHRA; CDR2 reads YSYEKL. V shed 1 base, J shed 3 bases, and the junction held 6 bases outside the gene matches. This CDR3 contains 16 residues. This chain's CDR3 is CASSQGGGRNYNEQFF. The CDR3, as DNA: TGCGCCAGCAGCCAAGGGGGGGGACGGAACTACAATGAGCAGTTCTTC.

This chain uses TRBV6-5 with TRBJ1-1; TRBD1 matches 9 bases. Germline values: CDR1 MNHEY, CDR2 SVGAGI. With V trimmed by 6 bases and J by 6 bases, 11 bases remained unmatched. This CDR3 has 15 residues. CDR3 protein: CASRPISTGGAEAFF. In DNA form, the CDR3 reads TGTGCCAGCAGACCGATTTCGACAGGGGGTGCTGAAGCTTTCTTT.

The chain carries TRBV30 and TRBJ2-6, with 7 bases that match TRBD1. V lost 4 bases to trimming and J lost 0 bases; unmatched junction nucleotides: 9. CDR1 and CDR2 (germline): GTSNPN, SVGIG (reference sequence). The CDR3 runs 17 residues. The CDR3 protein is CAWTRQGMSSGANVLTF. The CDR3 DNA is TGTGCCTGGACAAGACAGGGTATGAGCTCTGGGGCCAACGTCCTGACTTTC.

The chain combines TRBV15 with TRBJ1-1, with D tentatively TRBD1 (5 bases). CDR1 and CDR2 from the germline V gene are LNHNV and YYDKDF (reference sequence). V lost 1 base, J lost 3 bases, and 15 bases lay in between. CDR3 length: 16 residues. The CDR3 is CATSRGAQGGDTEAFF. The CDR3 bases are TGTGCCACCAGCAGAGGGGCCCAGGGCGGGGACACTGAAGCTTTCTTT. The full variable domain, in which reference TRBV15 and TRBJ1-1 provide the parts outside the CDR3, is DAMVIQNPRYQVTQFGKPVTLSCSQTLNHNVMYWYQQKSSQAPKLLFHYYDKDFNNEADTPDNFQSRRPNTSFCFLDIRSPGLGDTAMYLCATSRGAQGGDTEAFFGQGTRLTVV.

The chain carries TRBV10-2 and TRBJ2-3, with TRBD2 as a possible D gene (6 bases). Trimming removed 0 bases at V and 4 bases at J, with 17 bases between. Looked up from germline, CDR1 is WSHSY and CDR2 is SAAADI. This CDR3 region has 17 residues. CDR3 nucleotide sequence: TGCGCCAGCAGTGAGTCGGCTAGCGTATCTGGGGCAGATACGCAGTATTTT. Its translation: CASSESASVSGADTQYF.

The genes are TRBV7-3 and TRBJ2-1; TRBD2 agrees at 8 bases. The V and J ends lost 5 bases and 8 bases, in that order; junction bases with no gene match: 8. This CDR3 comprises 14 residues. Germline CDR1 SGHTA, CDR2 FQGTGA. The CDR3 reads CASSDSGGGDEQFF. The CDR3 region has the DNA TGTGCCAGCAGCGACAGCGGGGGTGGGGATGAGCAGTTCTTC.

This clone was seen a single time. The CDR3 here is CASSLSYRGGLTDTQYF. The CDR3 DNA is TGTGCCAGCAGTTTATCCTACAGGGGAGGACTCACAGATACGCAGTATTTT. The chain has TRBV27 and TRBJ2-3; maybe TRBD1 (7 bases). The V end was cut by 0 bases, the J end by 2 bases, with 15 bases between. This CDR3 has 17 amino acids. Germline values: CDR1 MNHEY, CDR2 SMNVEV (reference sequence).